This T cell receptor (beta chain) was identified during a study of T cell changes during pregnancy in multiple sclerosis. TCRdb's copy holds only in-frame clones and misses some; the assay was immunoSEQ multiplex PCR. Among approximately 84,000 clones listed, around 94% were seen once. The V and J ends lost 2 bases and 3 bases respectively, with 17 bases between them. The CDR3 totals 17 residues. Looked up from germline, CDR1 is SEHNR and CDR2 is FQNEAQ (reference sequence). The chain links TRBV7-9 to TRBJ2-1, with D tentatively TRBD2 (6 bases). This clonotype was sampled from a female donor in good health, enrolled as a control in a pregnancy study. The source material was peripheral blood, sampled in the second trimester of pregnancy. Written as DNA, the CDR3 is TGTGCCAGCAGCTTACTGGGGCGCGGGATGGTCTACAATGAGCAGTTCTTC. This codes for CASSLLGRGMVYNEQFF.